These T cell receptor beta chains were read from a single sample in a study of OX40 agonist ivuxolimab in advanced cancers. Method: immunoSEQ multiplex PCR; TCRdb's copy keeps in-frame clones and lacks some. The table lists about 80,000 clones, almost 85% of them singletons. The sequences come from CD4+ or CD8+ T cells sorted from blood, collected in a trial of the OX40 agonist ivuxolimab. The receptors were sampled from an adult with an advanced solid tumor such as melanoma, head and neck, liver or kidney cancer. Both conserved end residues are part of each CDR3. D genes are given only for firm matches. Only part of the rows carry a size: once, few, many, or a class if the clone is expanded.

DNA,CDR3,size,D,J,V
TGTGCCAGCAGCTTCACGGGGATAGAATTTGGGGCCAACGTCCTGACTTTC,CASSFTGIEFGANVLTF,-,-,TRBJ2-6,TRBV5-4
TGTGCCAGCAGCCCACAGGGATTGTCTAGTCAGCCCCAGCATTTT,CASSPQGLSSQPQHF,-,-,TRBJ1-5,TRBV5-8
TGTGCCAGCCGAGGCCAGGTCTGGCTTGTGGATACGCAGTATTTT,CASRGQVWLVDTQYF,-,-,TRBJ2-3,TRBV18
TGTGCCAGCAGTGAATGGTTGCGGGCCCGCCAAGAGACCCAGTACTTC,CASSEWLRARQETQYF,-,-,TRBJ2-5,TRBV6-1
TGTGCCAGCTCACTTATACGGACTAGCGGGGATATCACAGATACGCAGTATTTT,CASSLIRTSGDITDTQYF,-,TRBD2,TRBJ2-3,TRBV18
TGTGCCAGCAGCCGACCGGGAGGGGATGTCGATGAAGCTTTCTTT,CASSRPGGDVDEAFF,-,-,TRBJ1-1,TRBV6-1
TGTGCCAGCTCACCCGGGGCAGAGACCTACGAGCAGTACTTC,CASSPGAETYEQYF,once,-,TRBJ2-7,TRBV18
TGTGCCAGCAGCTTAGTAGGGGGCGCTGACTATGGCTACACCTTC,CASSLVGGADYGYTF,-,TRBD1,TRBJ1-2,TRBV7-8
TGTGCCTGCCAGGCTAATAACTATGGCTACACCTTC,CACQANNYGYTF,-,-,TRBJ1-2,TRBV6-5
TGCGCCAGCAGGGACGGGGCAAGAGAGACCCAGTACTTC,CASRDGARETQYF,-,-,TRBJ2-5,TRBV10-2
TGTGCCAGCAGTTCGGCGGGACTAGGGTCCGGGGAGCTGTTTTTT,CASSSAGLGSGELFF,-,TRBD2,TRBJ2-2,TRBV28
TGTGCCAGCAGCTTAGGAAGGGCGGGGGGGCCCATTAGGAGGTACAATGAGCAGTTCTTC,CASSLGRAGGPIRRYNEQFF,-,TRBD2,TRBJ2-1,TRBV7-8
TGTGCCAGCAGTGATGCGGGAACAGATACGCAGTATTTT,CASSDAGTDTQYF,-,-,TRBJ2-3,TRBV2
TGCGCCAGCACCACGAGCGGGGGCACAGATACGCAGTATTTT,CASTTSGGTDTQYF,few,TRBD2,TRBJ2-3,TRBV5-1
TGTGCCAGTAGTACCTTGGCCTTATTCGACCTCACAGATACGCAGTATTTT,CASSTLALFDLTDTQYF,-,-,TRBJ2-3,TRBV19
TGTGCCAGCCACCGAGGAGGGGCCGGGGAGCTGTTTTTT,CASHRGGAGELFF,-,-,TRBJ2-2,TRBV9
TGTGCCAGCAGCGCGACTAGCGGGAGAGGCGAGCAGTTCTTC,CASSATSGRGEQFF,-,TRBD2,TRBJ2-1,TRBV11-2
TGTGCCAGCAGCCGGAGCCTGGAGGGGAACTATGGCTACACCTTC,CASSRSLEGNYGYTF,-,-,TRBJ1-2,TRBV6-5
TGTGCCAGCAGCTCCCAGTTTGACCCATTCCCCACAGATACGCAGTATTTT,CASSSQFDPFPTDTQYF,once,-,TRBJ2-3,TRBV5-4
TGTGCCAGCAGCTTAGGTGGGGGGACGGGCAATCAGCCCCAGCATTTT,CASSLGGGTGNQPQHF,-,-,TRBJ1-5,TRBV7-9
TGTGCCAGCAGATTGACTAGCGGGGTGGAGACCCAGTACTTC,CASRLTSGVETQYF,-,TRBD2,TRBJ2-5,TRBV11-2
TGCGCCAGCAGCCCGGGGACACTGGTAGGCACTGAAGCTTTCTTT,CASSPGTLVGTEAFF,-,-,TRBJ1-1,TRBV5-1
TGTGCCAGCAGCTTAGGTCCCGCAGGGGGCGGAGGGGAGACCCAGTACTTC,CASSLGPAGGGGETQYF,-,TRBD1,TRBJ2-5,TRBV7-2
TGTGCCAGTGGACGCAACTCTGGGGCCAACGTCCTGACTTTC,CASGRNSGANVLTF,-,-,TRBJ2-6,TRBV7-9
TGCGCCAGCAGCTCCGGGACTAGTTTTATAGAGCAGTACTTC,CASSSGTSFIEQYF,-,TRBD2,TRBJ2-7,TRBV5-1
TGTGCCAGTAGTCAGAGTCCCAGGAATACGCAGTATTTT,CASSQSPRNTQYF,-,-,TRBJ2-3,TRBV19